This TCR beta chain was captured in a study of metastatic and nonmetastatic thyroid tumors. The entire patient cohort was treatment-naive prior to thyroid surgery. Trimming pared 6 bases from V and 5 bases from J, leaving 23 bases between. The length of the CDR3 is 16 residues. CDR1 is SGHTA, CDR2 FQGTGA, per germline. As processed by the authors: The authors used CDR3 differences across clinicopathological groups to build a distant-metastasis classifier for papillary thyroid cancer. With MiXCR, TCRdb reprocessed the PCR reads. In this record, the V and J calls reflect TCRdb's handling and not the investigators' own analysis. The table records about 15,000 clones, 30% to 35% of them present only once.

The chain is built from TRBV7-3 and TRBJ2-7; D possibly matches TRBD1 or TRBD2 (5 bases each). Specimen: tumor tissue. The source is a female donor with papillary thyroid cancer or a benign thyroid nodule (not recorded which). Some clones in this sample may be carry-over from other donors' samples. This CDR3 reads CASRPWTRGPPHEQYF. The CDR3 DNA is TGTGCCAGCAGACCCTGGACCCGGGGCCCACCCCACGAGCAGTACTTC.